What follows describes a single T cell receptor (beta chain). The target of this receptor is not known. It has no much larger one-base neighbor in the sample; base qualities were not kept. The immunoSEQ Assay, a bias-controlled multiplex PCR, was used to amplify TCRbeta CDR3 regions from genomic DNA. In the source study's methods: Within the assay, amplification of reference gene primers was used to estimate how many nucleated cells each sample contained. Sequence reads were collapsed and filtered to measure the absolute abundance of every unique TCRbeta CDR3 rearrangement. For each sample, productive Simpson clonality was calculated by taking the square root of Simpson's diversity index across productive rearrangements. The table comes from immuneACCESS by way of TCRdb, which keeps in-frame sequences with V and J called. Part of the clones is missing from these tables; in studies checked, under half for an unresolved V gene and the rest for unknown reasons. V and J calls and clone size come straight from that table; D and trimming were deduced from the DNA. The sample profile shows under 200,000 clones; roughly 70% of them were found once. The ten largest clones capture about 3% of the sample.

Whole blood was collected in K2EDTA tubes by collaborating institutions according to the institutions' own protocols. For TCRbeta analysis, collaborator samples were shipped as frozen whole blood, as isolated PBMCs, or as DNA extracted from either sample type. The junction shows trimming of 4 bases on V and 4 bases on J, plus 9 bases between the germline ends. The CDR3 covers 12 residues, taking in both the cysteine and the phenylalanine. The only DNA kept is the CDR3, 36 bases in frame from the first base. The germline V gene gives CDR1 as SGHRS and CDR2 as YFSETQ. This sample is drawn from a study of blood T cell repertoires in COVID-19 (dated by TCRdb to 2018 to 2020). Broadly, across the study: Samples from collaborators originated in the United States, Italy and Spain and spanned both the acute and convalescent phases of COVID-19. The material from the prospective study consisted of cDNA or gDNA derived from T cells, B-cell-depleted T cells, or PBMCs. The dataset comprised deeply sampled blood TCRbeta repertoires from subjects exposed to, actively infected with, or recovered from COVID-19. The repertoires were made available in a free public database intended to serve as a resource for research on the immune response to SARS-CoV-2. The samples were drawn from two sources: the first 160 participants of the ongoing ImmuneRACE study, and 950 to 1,500 subjects contributed by 6 global collaborators. A de-identified subject ID, COVID-19 status, age in years and sex were almost always included in the sample metadata. Where HLA class I and class II types were available, the types were taken from metadata supplied by the sample provider, not from assay-based typing.

General conclusions and limits of the study: The amount of clinical and demographic metadata varied by source and participant and was provided uncurated.

Recombination connected TRBV5-1 to TRBJ2-7; the D gene is possibly TRBD1, with 6 bases matching. The sequenced material came from peripheral blood. This receptor was taken from a woman of 80 years or more with acute or convalescent COVID-19. The DNA reads TGCGCCAGCAGCGTCGACAGGTACGAGCAGTACTTC. It codes for CASSVDRYEQYF.